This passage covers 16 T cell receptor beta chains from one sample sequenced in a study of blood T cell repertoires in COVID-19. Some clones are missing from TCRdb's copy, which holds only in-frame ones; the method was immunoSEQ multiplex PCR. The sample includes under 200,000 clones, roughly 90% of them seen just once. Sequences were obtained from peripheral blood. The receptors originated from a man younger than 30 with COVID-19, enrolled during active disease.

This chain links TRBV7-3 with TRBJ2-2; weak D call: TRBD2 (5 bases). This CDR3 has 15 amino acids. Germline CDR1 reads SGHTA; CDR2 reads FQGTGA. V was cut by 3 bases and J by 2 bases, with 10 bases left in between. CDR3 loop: CASSLSGPNTGELFF. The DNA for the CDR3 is TGTGCCAGCAGCTTGAGCGGTCCCAACACCGGGGAGCTGTTTTTT.

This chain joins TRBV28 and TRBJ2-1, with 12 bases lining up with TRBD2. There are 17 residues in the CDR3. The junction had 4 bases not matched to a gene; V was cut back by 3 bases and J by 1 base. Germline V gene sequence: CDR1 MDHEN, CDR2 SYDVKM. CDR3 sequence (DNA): TGTGCCAGCAGTTTTACTAGCGGGAGGTCTTCCTACAATGAGCAGTTCTTC. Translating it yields CASSFTSGRSSYNEQFF.

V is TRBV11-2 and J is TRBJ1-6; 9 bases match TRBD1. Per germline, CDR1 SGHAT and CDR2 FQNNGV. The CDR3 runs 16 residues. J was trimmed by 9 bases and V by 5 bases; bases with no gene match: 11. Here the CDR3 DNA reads TGTGCCAGCAGCACCCGACCGGGACAGGGACCTTCACCCCTCCACTTT. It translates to CASSTRPGQGPSPLHF.

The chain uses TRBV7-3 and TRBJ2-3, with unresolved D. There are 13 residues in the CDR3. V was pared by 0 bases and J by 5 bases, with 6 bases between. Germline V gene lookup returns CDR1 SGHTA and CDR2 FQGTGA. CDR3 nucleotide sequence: TGTGCCAGCAGCTTAACGGTCGGAGATACGCAGTATTTT. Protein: CASSLTVGDTQYF.

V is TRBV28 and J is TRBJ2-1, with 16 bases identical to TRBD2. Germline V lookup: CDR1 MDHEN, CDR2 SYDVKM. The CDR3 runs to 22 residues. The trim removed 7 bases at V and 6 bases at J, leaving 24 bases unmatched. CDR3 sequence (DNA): TGTGCCAGCACCAAGGACAGGGGGTTGGGACTAGCGGGAGGGCTAGTGACCAATGAGCAGTTCTTC. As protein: CASTKDRGLGLAGGLVTNEQFF.

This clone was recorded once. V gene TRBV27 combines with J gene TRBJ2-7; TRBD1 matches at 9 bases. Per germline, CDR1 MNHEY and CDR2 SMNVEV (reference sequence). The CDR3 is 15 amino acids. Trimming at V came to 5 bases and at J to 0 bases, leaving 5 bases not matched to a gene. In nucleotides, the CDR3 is TGTGCCAGCAGTCCGGGGACAGGGAGCTCCTACGAGCAGTACTTC. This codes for CASSPGTGSSYEQYF.

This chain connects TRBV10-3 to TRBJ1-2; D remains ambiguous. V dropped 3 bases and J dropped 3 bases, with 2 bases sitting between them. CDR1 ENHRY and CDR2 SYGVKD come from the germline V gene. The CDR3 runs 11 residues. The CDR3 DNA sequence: TGTGCCATCAGTGACTACTATGGCTACACCTTC. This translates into CAISDYYGYTF.

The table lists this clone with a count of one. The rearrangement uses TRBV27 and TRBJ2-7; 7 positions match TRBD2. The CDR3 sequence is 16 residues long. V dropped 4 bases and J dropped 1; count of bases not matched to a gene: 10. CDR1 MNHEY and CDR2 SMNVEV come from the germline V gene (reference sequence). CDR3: CASSSMLADTSYEQYF. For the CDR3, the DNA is TGTGCCAGCAGTTCAATGCTAGCGGATACTTCCTACGAGCAGTACTTC.

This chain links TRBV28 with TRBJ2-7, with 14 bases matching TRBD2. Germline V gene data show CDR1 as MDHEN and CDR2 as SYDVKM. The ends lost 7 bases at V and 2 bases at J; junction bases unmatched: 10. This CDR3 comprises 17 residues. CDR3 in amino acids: CASKRGLAGGGTYEQYF. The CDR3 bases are TGTGCCAGCAAAAGAGGACTAGCGGGAGGAGGAACCTACGAGCAGTACTTC.

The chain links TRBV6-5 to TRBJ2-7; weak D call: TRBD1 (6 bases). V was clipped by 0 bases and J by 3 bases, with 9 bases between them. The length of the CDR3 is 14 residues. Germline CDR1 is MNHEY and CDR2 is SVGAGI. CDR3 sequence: CASSYSGANYEQYF. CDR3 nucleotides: TGTGCCAGCAGTTACTCGGGGGCTAACTACGAGCAGTACTTC.

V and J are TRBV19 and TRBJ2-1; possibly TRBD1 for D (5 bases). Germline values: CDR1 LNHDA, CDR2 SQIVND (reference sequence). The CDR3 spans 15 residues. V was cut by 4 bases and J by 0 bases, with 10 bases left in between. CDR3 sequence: CASSTRQSSYNEQFF. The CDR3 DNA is TGTGCCAGTAGTACCAGACAGAGCTCCTACAATGAGCAGTTCTTC. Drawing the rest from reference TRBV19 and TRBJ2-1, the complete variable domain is DGGITQSPKYLFRKEGQNVTLSCEQNLNHDAMYWYRQDPGQGLRLIYYSQIVNDFQKGDIAEGYSVSREKKESFPLTVTSAQKNPTAFYLCASSTRQSSYNEQFFGPGTRLTVL.

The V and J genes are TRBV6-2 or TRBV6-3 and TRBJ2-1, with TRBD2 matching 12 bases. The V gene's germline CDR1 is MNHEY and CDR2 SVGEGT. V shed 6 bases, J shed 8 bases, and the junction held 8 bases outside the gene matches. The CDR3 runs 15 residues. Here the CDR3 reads CASSGRTSGIHEQFF. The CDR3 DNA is TGTGCCAGCAGCGGCCGGACTAGCGGGATCCATGAGCAGTTCTTC.

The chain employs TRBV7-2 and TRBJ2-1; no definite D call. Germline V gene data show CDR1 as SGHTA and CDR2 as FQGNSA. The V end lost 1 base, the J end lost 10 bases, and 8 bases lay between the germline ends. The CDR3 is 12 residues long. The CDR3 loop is CASSLVSREQFF. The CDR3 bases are TGTGCCAGCAGCTTAGTGTCTAGGGAGCAGTTCTTC.

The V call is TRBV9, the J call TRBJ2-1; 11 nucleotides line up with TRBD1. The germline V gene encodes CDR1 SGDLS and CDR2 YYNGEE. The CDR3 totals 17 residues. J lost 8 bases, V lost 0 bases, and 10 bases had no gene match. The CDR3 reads CASSVGVRTGGLDEQFF. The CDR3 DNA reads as TGTGCCAGCAGCGTAGGAGTTAGGACAGGGGGCTTAGATGAGCAGTTCTTC. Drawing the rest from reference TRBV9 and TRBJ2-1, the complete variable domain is DSGVTQTPKHLITATGQRVTLRCSPRSGDLSVYWYQQSLDQGLQFLIQYYNGEERAKGNILERFSAQQFPDLHSELNLSSLELGDSALYFCASSVGVRTGGLDEQFFGPGTRLTVL.

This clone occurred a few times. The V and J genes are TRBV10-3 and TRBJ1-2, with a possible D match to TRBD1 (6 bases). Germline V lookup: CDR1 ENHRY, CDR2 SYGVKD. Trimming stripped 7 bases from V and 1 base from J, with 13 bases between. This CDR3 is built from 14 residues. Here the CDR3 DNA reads TGTGCCATCAACCCCTCGGACAGTAACTATGGCTACACCTTC. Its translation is CAINPSDSNYGYTF.

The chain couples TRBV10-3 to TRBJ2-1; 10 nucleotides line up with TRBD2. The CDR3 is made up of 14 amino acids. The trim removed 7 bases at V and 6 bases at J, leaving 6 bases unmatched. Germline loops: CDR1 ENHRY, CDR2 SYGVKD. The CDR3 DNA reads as TGTGCCATCACCCGGGCTAGCGGGAGCAATGAGCAGTTCTTC. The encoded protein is CAITRASGSNEQFF.